A selection of T cell receptor beta chains follows, all from one sample in a study of glioma-infiltrating T cells after dendritic cell vaccination. Using immunoSEQ multiplex PCR, the repertoire was profiled, and TCRdb retains in-frame clones only, with some absent. Found here are under 400 clones, around 90% of them singletons; the top ten hold around 5%. The sequencing here drew on tumor tissue, taken before dendritic cell vaccination. The receptors shown here come from a human donor with glioblastoma. The CDR3 runs from the conserved cysteine through the conserved F or W. The D gene is left open where the match is weak. A row's size may be missing; if present it is once, few, many or a size class.

len	abundance	d_gene	v_gene	j_gene	CDR3aa	CDR3nt
11	.	.	TRBV7-9	TRBJ2-1	CASRLTTEQFF	TGTGCCAGCAGGTTGACGACAGAGCAGTTCTTC
15	.	.	TRBV4-1	TRBJ1-5	CASSQPGYSVQPQHF	TGCGCCAGCAGCCAACCAGGGTATTCGGTTCAGCCCCAGCATTTT
15	.	.	TRBV11-2	TRBJ2-1	CASSSGADPWNEQFF	TGTGCCAGCTCTTCAGGGGCGGACCCCTGGAATGAGCAGTTCTTC
13	.	.	TRBV2	TRBJ2-5	CASSGSMQETQYF	TGTGCCAGCAGTGGGAGCATGCAAGAGACCCAGTACTTC
15	.	.	TRBV2	TRBJ2-7	CAMTSWEKEGYEQYF	TGTGCCATGACTAGTTGGGAGAAGGAGGGCTACGAGCAGTACTTC
15	.	.	TRBV21-1	TRBJ2-5	CASSKGKGARETQYF	TGTGCCAGCAGCAAAGGAAAGGGGGCCCGGGAGACCCAGTACTTC
16	few	TRBD2	TRBV5-5	TRBJ2-3	CASSRTSGRLGDTQYF	TGTGCCAGCAGCAGGACTAGCGGGAGGCTGGGAGATACGCAGTATTTT
13	.	.	TRBV6-1	TRBJ2-3	CASTGVGTDTQYF	TGTGCCAGCACCGGGGTCGGCACAGATACGCAGTATTTT
16	.	.	TRBV6-6	TRBJ1-5	CASSYSMREGNQPQHF	TGTGCCAGCAGTTACTCGATGAGGGAGGGCAATCAGCCCCAGCATTTT
12	.	.	TRBV19	TRBJ2-7	CASSLRTGNQYF	TGTGCCAGTAGCCTAAGGACTGGGAATCAGTACTTC
15	once	TRBD1	TRBV11-3	TRBJ1-1	CASSPPGQMNTEAFF	TGTGCCAGCAGCCCTCCGGGACAGATGAACACTGAAGCTTTCTTT
16	.	TRBD2	TRBV10-3	TRBJ2-3	CAISEGLAGYTDTQYF	TGTGCCATCAGTGAAGGGCTAGCGGGATACACAGATACGCAGTATTTT
13	.	.	TRBV9	TRBJ2-2	CASSVRLNGELFF	TGTGCCAGCAGCGTAAGACTGAACGGGGAGCTGTTTTTT
11	.	.	TRBV29-1	TRBJ2-5	CSVLRGETQYF	TGCAGCGTTCTGAGAGGAGAGACCCAGTACTTC
15	.	TRBD1	TRBV9	TRBJ2-3	CASSPQGQGADTQYF	TGTGCCAGCAGCCCGCAGGGACAGGGAGCAGATACGCAGTATTTT
12	.	TRBD1	TRBV14	TRBJ2-1	CASSHMDRGLVF	TGTGCCAGCAGCCATATGGACAGGGGGCTGGTCTTC
14	.	TRBD1	TRBV5-1	TRBJ2-7	CASSVPDRTAEQYF	TGCGCCAGCAGCGTTCCGGACAGGACGGCCGAGCAGTACTTC
13	.	.	TRBV29-1	TRBJ2-3	CSVGTDGTDTQYF	TGCAGCGTTGGGACAGATGGCACAGATACGCAGTATTTT
20	.	TRBD1	TRBV4-1	TRBJ2-6	CASSQINQGEIYSGANVLTF	TGCGCCAGCAGCCAAATAAACCAGGGGGAAATATACTCTGGGGCCAACGTCCTGACTTTC
13	once	.	TRBV4-1	TRBJ2-7	CASSLQQGYEQYF	TGCGCCAGCAGCCTCCAACAGGGCTACGAGCAGTACTTC
13	.	TRBD2	TRBV2	TRBJ2-1	CASMGLDYNEQFF	TGTGCCAGCATGGGACTAGACTACAATGAGCAGTTCTTC
14	.	TRBD2	TRBV30	TRBJ2-1	CAWSGGSGSNEQFF	TGTGCCTGGAGTGGGGGGAGCGGGAGCAATGAGCAGTTCTTC
13	.	TRBD2	TRBV7-6	TRBJ2-7	CASSPGTSTEQYF	TGTGCCAGCAGCCCCGGGACTAGCACCGAGCAGTACTTC
13	.	.	TRBV7-8	TRBJ2-1	CASSLGSHNEQFF	TGTGCCAGCAGCTTAGGCAGTCACAATGAGCAGTTCTTC
15	once	TRBD1	TRBV10-2	TRBJ1-5	CASSTTGYELQPQHF	TGCGCCAGCAGTACGACAGGGTATGAACTTCAGCCCCAGCATTTT
16	.	.	TRBV5-4	TRBJ2-1	CASSLLGLQSNNEQFF	TGTGCCAGCAGCTTGTTAGGTCTACAGAGTAACAATGAGCAGTTCTTC
14	.	TRBD2	TRBV5-4	TRBJ2-7	CASSLGGTSYEQYF	TGTGCCAGCAGCTTGGGTGGGACTAGCTACGAGCAGTACTTC